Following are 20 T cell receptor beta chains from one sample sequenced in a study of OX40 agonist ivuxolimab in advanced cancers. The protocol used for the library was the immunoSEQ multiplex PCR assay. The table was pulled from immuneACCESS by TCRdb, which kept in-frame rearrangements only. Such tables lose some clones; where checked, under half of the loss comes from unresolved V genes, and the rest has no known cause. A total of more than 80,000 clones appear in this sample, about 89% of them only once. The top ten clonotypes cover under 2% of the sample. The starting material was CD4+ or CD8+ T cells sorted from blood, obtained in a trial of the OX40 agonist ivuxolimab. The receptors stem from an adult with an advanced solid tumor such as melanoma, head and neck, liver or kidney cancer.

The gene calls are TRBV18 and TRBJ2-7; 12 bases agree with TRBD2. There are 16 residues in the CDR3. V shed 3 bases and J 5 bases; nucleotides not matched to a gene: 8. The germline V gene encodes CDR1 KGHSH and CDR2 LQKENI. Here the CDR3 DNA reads TGTGCCAGCTCACCCCAAGGACTAGCGGGAAGGAACGAGCAGTACTTC. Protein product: CASSPQGLAGRNEQYF. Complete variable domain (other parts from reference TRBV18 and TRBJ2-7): NAGVMQNPRHLVRRRGQEARLRCSPMKGHSHVYWYRQLPEEGLKFMVYLQKENIIDESGMPKERFSAEFPKEGPSILRIQQVVRGDSAAYFCASSPQGLAGRNEQYFGPGTRLTVT.

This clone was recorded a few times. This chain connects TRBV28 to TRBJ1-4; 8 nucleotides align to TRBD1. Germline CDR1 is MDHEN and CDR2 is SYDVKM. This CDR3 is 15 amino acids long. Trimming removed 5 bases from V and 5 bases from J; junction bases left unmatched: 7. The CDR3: CASSPDRGGNEKLFF. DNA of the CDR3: TGTGCCAGCAGTCCTGACAGGGGCGGCAATGAAAAACTGTTTTTT.

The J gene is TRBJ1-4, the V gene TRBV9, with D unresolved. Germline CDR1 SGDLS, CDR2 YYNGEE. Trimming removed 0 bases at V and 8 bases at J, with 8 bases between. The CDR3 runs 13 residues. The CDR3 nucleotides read TGTGCCAGCAGCGTAGTGTCGGGGGAAAAACTGTTTTTT. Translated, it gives CASSVVSGEKLFF.

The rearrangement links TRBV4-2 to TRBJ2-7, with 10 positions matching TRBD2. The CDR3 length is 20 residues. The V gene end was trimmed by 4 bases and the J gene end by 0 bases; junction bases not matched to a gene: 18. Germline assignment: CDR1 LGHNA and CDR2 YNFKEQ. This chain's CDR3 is CASSPRAGLAFSASSYEQYF. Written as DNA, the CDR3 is TGTGCCAGCAGCCCCCGGGCGGGACTAGCGTTTTCCGCCAGCTCCTACGAGCAGTACTTC.

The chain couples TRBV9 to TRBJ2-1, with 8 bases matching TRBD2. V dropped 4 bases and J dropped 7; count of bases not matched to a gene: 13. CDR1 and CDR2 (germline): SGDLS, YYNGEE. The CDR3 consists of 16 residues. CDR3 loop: CASSTRVAGGGNEQFF. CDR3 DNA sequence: TGTGCCAGCAGCACGAGGGTGGCGGGAGGAGGGAATGAGCAGTTCTTC.

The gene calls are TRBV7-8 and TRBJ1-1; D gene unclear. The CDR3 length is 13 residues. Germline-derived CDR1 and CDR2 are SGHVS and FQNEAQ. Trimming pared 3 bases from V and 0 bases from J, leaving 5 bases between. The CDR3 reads CASSFDMNTEAFF. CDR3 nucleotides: TGTGCCAGCAGCTTCGACATGAACACTGAAGCTTTCTTT.

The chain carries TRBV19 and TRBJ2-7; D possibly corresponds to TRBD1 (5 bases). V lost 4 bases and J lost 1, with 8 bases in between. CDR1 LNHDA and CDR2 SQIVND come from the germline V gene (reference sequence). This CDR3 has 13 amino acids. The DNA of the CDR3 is TGTGCCAGTAGTAGGACACCTTCCTACGAGCAGTACTTC. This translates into CASSRTPSYEQYF. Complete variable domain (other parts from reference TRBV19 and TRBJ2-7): DGGITQSPKYLFRKEGQNVTLSCEQNLNHDAMYWYRQDPGQGLRLIYYSQIVNDFQKGDIAEGYSVSREKKESFPLTVTSAQKNPTAFYLCASSRTPSYEQYFGPGTRLTVT.

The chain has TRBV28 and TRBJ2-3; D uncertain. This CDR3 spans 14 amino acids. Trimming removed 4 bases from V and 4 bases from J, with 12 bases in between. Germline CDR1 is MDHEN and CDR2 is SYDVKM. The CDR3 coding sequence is TGTGCCAGCAGTTCGGCAGTCCCCCCAGATACGCAGTATTTT. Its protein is CASSSAVPPDTQYF.

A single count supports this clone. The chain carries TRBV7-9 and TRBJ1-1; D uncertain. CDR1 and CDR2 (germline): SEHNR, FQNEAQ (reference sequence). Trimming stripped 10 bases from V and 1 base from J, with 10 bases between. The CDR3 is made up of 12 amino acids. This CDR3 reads CATGGENTEAFF. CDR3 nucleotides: TGTGCCACCGGTGGGGAGAACACTGAAGCTTTCTTT. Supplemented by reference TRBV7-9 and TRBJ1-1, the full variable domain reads DTGVSQNPRHKITKRGQNVTFRCDPISEHNRLYWYRQTLGQGPEFLTYFQNEAQLEKSRLLSDRFSAERPKGSFSTLEIQRTEQGDSAMYLCATGGENTEAFFGQGTRLTVV.

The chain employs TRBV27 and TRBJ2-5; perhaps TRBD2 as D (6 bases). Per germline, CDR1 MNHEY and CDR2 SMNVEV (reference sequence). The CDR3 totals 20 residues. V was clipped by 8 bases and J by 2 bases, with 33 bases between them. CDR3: CASPSGSQRRGSLIQETQYF. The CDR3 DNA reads TGTGCCAGCCCCTCTGGGTCTCAGCGGAGGGGTTCCCTAATACAAGAGACCCAGTACTTC.

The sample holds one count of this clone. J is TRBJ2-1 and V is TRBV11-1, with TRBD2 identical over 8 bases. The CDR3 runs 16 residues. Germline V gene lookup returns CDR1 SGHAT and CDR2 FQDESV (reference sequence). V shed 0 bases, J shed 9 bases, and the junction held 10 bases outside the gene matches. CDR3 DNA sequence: TGTGCCAGCAGCTTAGCCTCGGGACTAGTGGTGAGTGAGCAGTTCTTC. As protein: CASSLASGLVVSEQFF.

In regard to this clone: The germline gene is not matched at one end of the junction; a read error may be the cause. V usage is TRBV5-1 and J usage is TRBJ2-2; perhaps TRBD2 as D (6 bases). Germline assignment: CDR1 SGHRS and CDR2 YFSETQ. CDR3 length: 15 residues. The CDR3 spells CASSQGTANTGGLFF. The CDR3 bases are TGCGCCAGCAGCCAAGGGACTGCAAACACCGGGGGGCTGTTTTTT. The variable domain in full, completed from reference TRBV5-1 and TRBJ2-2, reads KAGVTQTPRYLIKTRGQQVTLSCSPISGHRSVSWYQQTPGQGLQFLFEYFSETQRNKGNFPGRFSGRQFSNSRSEMNVSTLELGDSALYLCASSQGTANTGGLFFGEGSRLTVL.

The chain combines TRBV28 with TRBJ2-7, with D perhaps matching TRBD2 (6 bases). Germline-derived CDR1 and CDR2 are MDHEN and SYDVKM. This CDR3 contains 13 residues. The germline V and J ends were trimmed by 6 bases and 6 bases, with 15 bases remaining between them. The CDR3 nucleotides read TGTGCCAGCAGGTTTTTCGGGAGAGGCGAGCAGTACTTC. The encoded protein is CASRFFGRGEQYF.

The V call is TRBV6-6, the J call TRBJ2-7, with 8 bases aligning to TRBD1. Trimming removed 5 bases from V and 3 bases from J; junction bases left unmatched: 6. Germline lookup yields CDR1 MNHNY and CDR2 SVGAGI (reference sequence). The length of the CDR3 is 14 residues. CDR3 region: CASSGRTGSYEQYF. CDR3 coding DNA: TGTGCCAGCAGTGGCCGGACAGGGAGCTACGAGCAGTACTTC.

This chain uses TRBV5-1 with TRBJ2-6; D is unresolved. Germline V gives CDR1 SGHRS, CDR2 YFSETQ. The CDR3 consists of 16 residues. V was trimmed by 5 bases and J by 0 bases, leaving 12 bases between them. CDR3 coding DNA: TGCGCCAGCAGAAAGTCCGCGACCTCTGGGGCCAACGTCCTGACTTTC. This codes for CASRKSATSGANVLTF.

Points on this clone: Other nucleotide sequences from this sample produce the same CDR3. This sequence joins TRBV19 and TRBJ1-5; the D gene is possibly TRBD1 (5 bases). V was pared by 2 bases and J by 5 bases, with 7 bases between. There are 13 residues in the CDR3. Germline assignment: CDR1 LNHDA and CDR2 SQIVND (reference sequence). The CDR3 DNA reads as TGTGCCAGTAGTATACAAGGGGATCAGCCCCAGCATTTT. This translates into CASSIQGDQPQHF.

The CDR3 nucleotides are TGTGCCAGCCCAAACAAATATCCGGGAGACCCAGATACGCAGTATTTT. Amino acid sequence: CASPNKYPGDPDTQYF. The chain links TRBV6-4 to TRBJ2-3, with D tentatively TRBD2 (6 bases). The CDR3 length is 16 residues. Germline V CDR1 and CDR2: MRHNA, SNTAGT. V was clipped by 8 bases and J by 4 bases, with 22 bases between them.

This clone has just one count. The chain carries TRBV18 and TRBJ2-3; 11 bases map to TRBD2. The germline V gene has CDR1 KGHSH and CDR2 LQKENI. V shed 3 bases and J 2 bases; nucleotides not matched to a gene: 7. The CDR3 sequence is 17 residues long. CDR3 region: CASSPPGLAELTDTQYF. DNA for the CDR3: TGTGCCAGCTCACCGCCGGGACTAGCGGAGCTCACAGATACGCAGTATTTT.

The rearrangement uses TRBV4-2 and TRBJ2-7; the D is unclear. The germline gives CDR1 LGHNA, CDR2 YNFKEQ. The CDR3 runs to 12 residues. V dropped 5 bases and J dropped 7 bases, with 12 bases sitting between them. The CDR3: CASSLFSMEQYF. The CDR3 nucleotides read TGTGCCAGCAGCTTGTTCTCCATGGAGCAGTACTTC.

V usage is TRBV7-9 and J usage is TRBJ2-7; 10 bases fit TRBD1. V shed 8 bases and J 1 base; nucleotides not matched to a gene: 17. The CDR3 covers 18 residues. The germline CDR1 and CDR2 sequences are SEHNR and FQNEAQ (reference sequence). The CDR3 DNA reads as TGTGCCAGCTCAAAGGGGGGACAGGGGCTATTTCGTTCCTACGAGCAGTACTTC. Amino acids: CASSKGGQGLFRSYEQYF.